This T cell receptor (beta chain) was documented in a study of T cell responses to AZD1222 COVID-19 vaccine. Trimming shortened V by 10 bases and J by 5 bases, and 19 bases separated the two germline ends. Germline assignment: CDR1 SGDLS and CDR2 YYNGEE. The CDR3 length is 13 residues. Profiling relied on immunoSEQ multiplex PCR, and the TCRdb table lists in-frame clones only, not all of them. The table lists about 130,000 clones, 80% to 90% of them singletons, with approximately 19% in the top ten. Study findings and constraints: At study baseline, merely several AZD1222 recipients were seropositive. Donors, mostly white British, included more females; clonal diversity was possibly underestimated. The CD4 TCRs associated with vaccination extended across spike and predominated at 160-218 and 743-854. All repertoire sampling was performed exclusively after the peak T cell response.

Concerning this clone itself: What it recognizes is unknown.

The sample consisted of peripheral blood, taken on day 0 of MenACWY control vaccination. V is TRBV9 and J is TRBJ2-7; the D gene could be TRBD1 or TRBD2 (5 bases each). The sequence was obtained from an adult in good health. The CDR3 here is CAGQVGGVDEQYF. CDR3 nucleotides: TGTGCCGGCCAGGTTGGGGGAGTCGACGAGCAGTACTTC.